This T cell receptor beta chain was identified during a study of CD4+ T cells in melanoma. Repertoires were generated with immunoSEQ multiplex PCR, while TCRdb's copy carries only in-frame clones and drops some. This repertoire shows approximately 7,400 clones, roughly 47% found once; its top ten account for around 17%. This CDR3 comprises 15 residues. The germline CDR1 and CDR2 sequences are SGHRS and YFSETQ. The trim removed 8 bases at V and 8 bases at J, leaving 11 bases unmatched. This TCR was recovered from a human donor with melanoma. The chain is built from TRBV5-1 and TRBJ2-2; TRBD2 matches 11 bases. Sequenced input: cells from a culture (not recorded whether cultured in vitro). This chain's CDR3 is CASGPQGTSGGELFF. The CDR3 DNA reads TGCGCCAGTGGGCCCCAGGGGACTAGCGGAGGGGAGCTGTTTTTT.